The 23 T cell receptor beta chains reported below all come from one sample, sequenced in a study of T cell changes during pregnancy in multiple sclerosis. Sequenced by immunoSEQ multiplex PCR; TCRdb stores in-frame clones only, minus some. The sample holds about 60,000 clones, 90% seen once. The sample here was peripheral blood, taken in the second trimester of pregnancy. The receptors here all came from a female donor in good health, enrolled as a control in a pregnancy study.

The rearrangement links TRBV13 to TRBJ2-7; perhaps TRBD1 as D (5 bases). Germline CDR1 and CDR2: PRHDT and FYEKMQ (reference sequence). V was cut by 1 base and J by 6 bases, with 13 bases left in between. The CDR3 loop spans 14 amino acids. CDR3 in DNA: TGTGCCAGCAGCTTAGAGGGGAAGGGATCCGAGCAGTACTTC. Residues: CASSLEGKGSEQYF.

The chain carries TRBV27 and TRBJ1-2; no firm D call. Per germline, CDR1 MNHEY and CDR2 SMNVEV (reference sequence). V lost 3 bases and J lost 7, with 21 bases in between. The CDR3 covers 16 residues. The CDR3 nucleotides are TGTGCCAGCAGTTTGAGTCTGTCCAGGCAGTCCCGTGGCTACACCTTC. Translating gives CASSLSLSRQSRGYTF.

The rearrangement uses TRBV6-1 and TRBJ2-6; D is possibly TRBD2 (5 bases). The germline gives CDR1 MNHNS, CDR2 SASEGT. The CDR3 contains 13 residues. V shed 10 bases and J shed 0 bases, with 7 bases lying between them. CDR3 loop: CATRASGANVLTF. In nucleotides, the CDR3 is TGTGCCACGAGGGCCTCTGGGGCCAACGTCCTGACTTTC.

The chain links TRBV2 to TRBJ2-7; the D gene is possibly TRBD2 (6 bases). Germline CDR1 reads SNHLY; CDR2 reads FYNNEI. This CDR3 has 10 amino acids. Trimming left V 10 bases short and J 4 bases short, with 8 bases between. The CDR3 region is CATGGYEQYF. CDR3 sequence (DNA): TGTGCCACCGGAGGGTACGAGCAGTACTTC.

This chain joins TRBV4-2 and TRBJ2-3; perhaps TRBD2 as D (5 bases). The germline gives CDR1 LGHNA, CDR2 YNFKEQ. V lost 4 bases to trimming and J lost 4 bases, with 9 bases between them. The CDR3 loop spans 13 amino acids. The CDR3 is CASSPLGPDTQYF. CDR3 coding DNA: TGTGCCAGCAGCCCACTAGGCCCAGATACGCAGTATTTT.

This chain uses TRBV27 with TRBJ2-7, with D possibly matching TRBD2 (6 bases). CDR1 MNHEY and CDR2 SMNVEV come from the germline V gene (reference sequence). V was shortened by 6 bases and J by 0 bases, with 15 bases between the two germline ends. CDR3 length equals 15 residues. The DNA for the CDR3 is TGTGCCAGCAGCCCGCGTGGACTAAGCTCCTACGAGCAGTACTTC. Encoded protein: CASSPRGLSSYEQYF.

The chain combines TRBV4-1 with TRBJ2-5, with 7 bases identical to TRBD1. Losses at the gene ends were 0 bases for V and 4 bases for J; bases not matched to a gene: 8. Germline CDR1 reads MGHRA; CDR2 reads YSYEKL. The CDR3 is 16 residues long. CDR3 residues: CASSQETGSPGETQYF. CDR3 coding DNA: TGCGCCAGCAGCCAAGAGACAGGGTCTCCAGGAGAGACCCAGTACTTC.

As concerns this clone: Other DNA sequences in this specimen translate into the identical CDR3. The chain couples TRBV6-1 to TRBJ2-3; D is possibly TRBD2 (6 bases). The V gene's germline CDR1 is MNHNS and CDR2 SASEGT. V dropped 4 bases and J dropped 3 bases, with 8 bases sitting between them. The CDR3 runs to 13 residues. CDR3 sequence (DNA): TGTGCCAGCAGTGTCGGGGGTACAGATACGCAGTATTTT. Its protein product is CASSVGGTDTQYF.

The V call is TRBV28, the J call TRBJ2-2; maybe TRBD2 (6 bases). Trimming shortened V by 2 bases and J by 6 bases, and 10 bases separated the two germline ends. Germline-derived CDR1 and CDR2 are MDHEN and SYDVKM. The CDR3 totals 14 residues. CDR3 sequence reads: CASSLGGTPGELFF. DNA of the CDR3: TGTGCCAGCAGTTTAGGAGGGACCCCCGGGGAGCTGTTTTTT. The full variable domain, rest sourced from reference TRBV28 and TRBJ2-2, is DVKVTQSSRYLVKRTGEKVFLECVQDMDHENMFWYRQDPGLGLRLIYFSYDVKMKEKGDIPEGYSVSREKKERFSLILESASTNQTSMYLCASSLGGTPGELFFGEGSRLTVL.

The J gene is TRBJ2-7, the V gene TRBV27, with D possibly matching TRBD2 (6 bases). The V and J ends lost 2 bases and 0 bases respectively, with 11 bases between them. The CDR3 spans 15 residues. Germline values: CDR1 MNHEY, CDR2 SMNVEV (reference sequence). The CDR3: CASSLTGLSSYEQYF. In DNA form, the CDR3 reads TGTGCCAGCAGTTTAACGGGACTGAGCTCCTACGAGCAGTACTTC.

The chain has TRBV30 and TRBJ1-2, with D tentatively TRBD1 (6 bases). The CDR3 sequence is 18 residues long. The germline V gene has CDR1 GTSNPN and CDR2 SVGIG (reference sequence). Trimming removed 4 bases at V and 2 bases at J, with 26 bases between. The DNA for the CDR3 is TGTGCCTGGATTTTGATTCCGGGACACCTCCGAGGAAACTATGGCTACACCTTC. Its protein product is CAWILIPGHLRGNYGYTF.

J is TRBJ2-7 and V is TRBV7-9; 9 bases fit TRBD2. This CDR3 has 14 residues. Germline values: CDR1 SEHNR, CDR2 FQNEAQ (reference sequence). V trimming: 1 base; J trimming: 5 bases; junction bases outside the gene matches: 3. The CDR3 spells CASSLVGLAHEQYF. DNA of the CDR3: TGTGCCAGCAGCTTAGTGGGACTAGCCCACGAGCAGTACTTC.

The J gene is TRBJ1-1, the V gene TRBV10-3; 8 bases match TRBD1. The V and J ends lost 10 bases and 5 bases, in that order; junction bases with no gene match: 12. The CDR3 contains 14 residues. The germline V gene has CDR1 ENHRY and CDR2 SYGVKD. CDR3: CASQTTGGLTEAFF. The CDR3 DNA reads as TGTGCCAGCCAAACAACAGGGGGTCTGACTGAAGCTTTCTTT.

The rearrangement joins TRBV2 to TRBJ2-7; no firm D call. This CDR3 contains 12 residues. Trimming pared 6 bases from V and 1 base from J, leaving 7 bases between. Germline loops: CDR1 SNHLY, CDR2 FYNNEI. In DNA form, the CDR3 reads TGTGCCAGCAGCGGGTCGTCCTACGAGCAGTACTTC. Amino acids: CASSGSSYEQYF.

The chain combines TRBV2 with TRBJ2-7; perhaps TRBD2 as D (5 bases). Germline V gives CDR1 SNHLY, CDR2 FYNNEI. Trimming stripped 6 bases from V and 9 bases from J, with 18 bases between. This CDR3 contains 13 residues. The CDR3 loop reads CASSDHLRGLQYF. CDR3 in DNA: TGTGCCAGCAGCGATCACCTTAGAGGACTGCAGTACTTC.

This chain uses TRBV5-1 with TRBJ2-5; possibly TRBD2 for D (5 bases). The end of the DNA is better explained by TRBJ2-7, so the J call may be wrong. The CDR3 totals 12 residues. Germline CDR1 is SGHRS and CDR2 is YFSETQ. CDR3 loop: CASRSTSYEQYF. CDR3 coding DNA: TGCGCCAGCAGGTCTACTAGCTACGAGCAGTACTTC.

The CDR3 loop is CASSPGTGSSGNTIYF. CDR3 coding DNA: TGTGCCAGCAGCCCGGGAACAGGGAGCTCTGGAAACACCATATATTTT. The chain recombines TRBV25-1 with TRBJ1-3, with D maybe TRBD1 (6 bases). Germline CDR1 reads MGHDK; CDR2 reads SYGVNS. CDR3 length equals 16 residues. The germline V and J ends were trimmed by 6 bases and 0 bases, with 15 bases remaining between them. The complete variable domain, with remaining parts taken from reference TRBV25-1 and TRBJ1-3, reads EADIYQTPRYLVIGTGKKITLECSQTMGHDKMYWYQQDPGMELHLIHYSYGVNSTEKGDLSSESTVSRIRTEHFPLTLESARPSHTSQYLCASSPGTGSSGNTIYFGEGSWLTVV.

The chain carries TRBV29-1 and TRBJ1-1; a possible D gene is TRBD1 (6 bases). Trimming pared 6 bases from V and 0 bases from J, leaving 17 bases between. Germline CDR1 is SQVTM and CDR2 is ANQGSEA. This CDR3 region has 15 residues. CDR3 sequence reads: CSVARTTGVNTEAFF. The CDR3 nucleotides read TGCAGCGTAGCGAGAACGACAGGAGTGAACACTGAAGCTTTCTTT.

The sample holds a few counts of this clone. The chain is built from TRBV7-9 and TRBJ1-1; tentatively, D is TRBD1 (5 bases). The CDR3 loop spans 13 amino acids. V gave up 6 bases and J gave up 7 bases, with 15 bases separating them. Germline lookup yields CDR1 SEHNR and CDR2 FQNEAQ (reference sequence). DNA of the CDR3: TGTGCCAGCAGTTCGCAGGGAGGGGTTGAAGCTTTCTTT. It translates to CASSSQGGVEAFF.

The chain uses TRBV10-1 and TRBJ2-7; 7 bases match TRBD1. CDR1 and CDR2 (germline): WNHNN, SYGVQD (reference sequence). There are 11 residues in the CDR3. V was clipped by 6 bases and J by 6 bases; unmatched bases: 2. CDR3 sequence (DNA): TGCGCCAGCAGCCCAGGGGGCGAGCAGTACTTC. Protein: CASSPGGEQYF.

This CDR3 is CASSLYRGTGELFF. Written as DNA, the CDR3 is TGTGCCAGCAGCCTTTACAGGGGAACCGGGGAGCTGTTTTTT. The chain employs TRBV5-8 and TRBJ2-2, with 7 bases lining up with TRBD1. The length of the CDR3 is 14 residues. Germline assignment: CDR1 SGHTS and CDR2 YDEGEE. Trimming at V came to 4 bases and at J to 5 bases, leaving 5 bases not matched to a gene.

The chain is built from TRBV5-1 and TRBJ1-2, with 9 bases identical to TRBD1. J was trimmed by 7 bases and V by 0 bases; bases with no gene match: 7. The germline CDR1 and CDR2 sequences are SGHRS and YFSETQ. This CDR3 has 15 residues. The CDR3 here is CASSLASGTGSGYTF. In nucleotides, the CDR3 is TGCGCCAGCAGCTTGGCCTCTGGGACAGGGAGTGGCTACACCTTC. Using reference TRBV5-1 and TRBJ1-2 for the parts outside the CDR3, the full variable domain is KAGVTQTPRYLIKTRGQQVTLSCSPISGHRSVSWYQQTPGQGLQFLFEYFSETQRNKGNFPGRFSGRQFSNSRSEMNVSTLELGDSALYLCASSLASGTGSGYTFGSGTRLTVV.

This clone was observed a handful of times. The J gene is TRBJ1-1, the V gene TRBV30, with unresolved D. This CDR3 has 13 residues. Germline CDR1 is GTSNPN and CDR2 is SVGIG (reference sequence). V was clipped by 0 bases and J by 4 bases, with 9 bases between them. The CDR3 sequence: CAWSVRVSTEAFF. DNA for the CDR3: TGTGCCTGGAGTGTACGAGTGAGCACTGAAGCTTTCTTT.